This T cell receptor beta chain was identified in a study of blood T cell repertoires in COVID-19. About the study: Sites across the United States, Italy and Spain contributed samples from acute and convalescent COVID-19. From T cells, B-cell-depleted T cells, or PBMCs came the material, which was cDNA or gDNA.

In the original analysis: Estimated nucleated cell counts came from reference gene primer amplification. Using immunoSEQ multiplex PCR, the repertoire was profiled, and TCRdb retains in-frame clones only, with some absent. V and J calls plus clone size are reproduced from that table; the DNA served to infer D and trimming. The sample holds under 400,000 clones, 85% to 90% seen once. Germline CDR1 SGHRS, CDR2 YFSETQ. The CDR3 loop spans 15 amino acids. V lost 2 bases and J lost 2, with 11 bases in between. The sequence was obtained from a man between 18 and 29 years old with active or convalescent COVID-19. The chain carries TRBV5-1 and TRBJ1-3; D call uncertain. The sequenced material came from peripheral blood. As DNA, the CDR3 is TGCGCCAGCAGCTTTCGGACGGGAGCTGGAAACACCATATATTTT. Protein product: CASSFRTGAGNTIYF.